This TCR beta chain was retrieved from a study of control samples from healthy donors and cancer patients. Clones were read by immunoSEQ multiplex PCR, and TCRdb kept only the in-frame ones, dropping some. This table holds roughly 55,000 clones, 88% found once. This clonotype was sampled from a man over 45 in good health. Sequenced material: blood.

Here the CDR3 reads CASSLSGGLAEAFF. For the CDR3, the DNA is TGTGCCAGCAGCCTATCAGGGGGTTTGGCTGAAGCTTTCTTT. The V and J genes are TRBV11-3 and TRBJ1-1; 7 nucleotides line up with TRBD1. From germline, CDR1 is SGHNT and CDR2 YENEEA. V dropped 5 bases and J dropped 6; count of bases not matched to a gene: 9. The CDR3 length is 14 residues.